A single sample gave rise to the 18 T cell receptor beta chains below, sequenced in a study of cytomegalovirus exposure and HLA in healthy donors. The PCR ran on 60 Vbeta and 13 Jbeta primers. TCRdb's table, derived via immunoSEQ multiplex PCR, lists solely in-frame clones and lacks some. This table holds approximately 190,000 clones, roughly 83% found once. Input material: PBMCs. The receptors shown here come from a boy younger than 18 in good health and CMV-seronegative.

The V call is TRBV9, the J call TRBJ1-4, with 12 positions matching TRBD1. The CDR3 has 20 amino acids. Germline assignment: CDR1 SGDLS and CDR2 YYNGEE. Unmatched junction bases numbered 14, after V lost 2 bases and J lost 3 bases. The DNA for the CDR3 is TGTGCCAGCAGCGTTGACCCGGGACAGGGGGCGGCGGGACCTAATGAAAAACTGTTTTTT. It codes for CASSVDPGQGAAGPNEKLFF.

The chain couples TRBV5-1 to TRBJ2-7; 9 bases align to TRBD1. V shed 3 bases, J shed 2 bases, and the junction held 3 bases outside the gene matches. CDR1 is SGHRS and CDR2 is YFSETQ in the germline V gene. The CDR3 spans 14 residues. DNA of the CDR3: TGCGCCAGCAGCTCTTACAGGGGGCCCTACGAGCAGTACTTC. Protein product: CASSSYRGPYEQYF.

The J gene is TRBJ2-6, the V gene TRBV30; possibly TRBD2 for D (5 bases). Trimming stripped 0 bases from V and 4 bases from J, with 10 bases between. The CDR3 is 15 residues long. CDR1 is GTSNPN and CDR2 is SVGIG in the germline V gene (reference sequence). The CDR3 protein is CAWSVTGLGANVLTF. CDR3 coding DNA: TGTGCCTGGAGTGTAACGGGGTTGGGGGCCAACGTCCTGACTTTC.

This clone was detected only once. The chain couples TRBV27 to TRBJ2-5; TRBD1 might be the D (5 bases). Germline V gene lookup returns CDR1 MNHEY and CDR2 SMNVEV (reference sequence). The CDR3 sequence is 13 residues long. Between the trimmed V and J ends, which lost 5 bases and 4 bases, there was a span of 11 bases. CDR3 bases: TGTGCCAGCAGTACGACAGTCGGAGAGACCCAGTACTTC. Translated: CASSTTVGETQYF.

V gene TRBV29-1 combines with J gene TRBJ1-2; no clear D. The CDR3 sequence is 13 residues long. Germline V gene data show CDR1 as SQVTM and CDR2 as ANQGSEA. V was cut by 3 bases and J by 0 bases, with 8 bases left in between. The CDR3 spells CSVEVSANYGYTF. The CDR3 nucleotides are TGCAGCGTTGAGGTCAGTGCTAACTATGGCTACACCTTC. The full variable domain, completed using reference TRBV29-1 and TRBJ1-2, is SAVISQKPSRDICQRGTSLTIQCQVDSQVTMMFWYRQQPGQSLTLIATANQGSEATYESGFVIDKFPISRPNLTFSTLTVSNMSPEDSSIYLCSVEVSANYGYTFGSGTRLTVV.

V usage is TRBV21-1 and J usage is TRBJ1-2; the table's D call, TRBD1, was not checked against the DNA. TRBV21-1 is shown as a pseudogene. This CDR3 has 15 amino acids. The CDR3 here is CASSKARDRGSGYTF. The CDR3 DNA sequence: TGTGCCAGCAGCAAAGCCCGGGACAGGGGTAGTGGCTACACCTTC.

The chain has TRBV9 and TRBJ2-3, with D possibly being TRBD1 (5 bases). The CDR3 runs to 17 residues. Trimming shortened V by 0 bases and J by 1 base, and 15 bases separated the two germline ends. Germline V gene sequence: CDR1 SGDLS, CDR2 YYNGEE. In nucleotides, the CDR3 is TGTGCCAGCAGCGTAGAAATTCGCGGCAGGGGCACAGATACGCAGTATTTT. This gives the protein CASSVEIRGRGTDTQYF.

The chain joins TRBV5-4 to TRBJ2-3; a weak D match, TRBD2 (5 bases). This CDR3 spans 18 amino acids. The germline V and J ends were trimmed by 0 bases and 1 base, with 18 bases remaining between them. The germline CDR1 and CDR2 sequences are SGHNT and YYREEE (reference sequence). This CDR3 is CASSLGIRGVLGTDTQYF. The CDR3, as DNA: TGTGCCAGCAGCTTGGGTATTCGGGGTGTGTTGGGCACAGATACGCAGTATTTT.

The genes are TRBV5-4 and TRBJ1-1; perhaps TRBD1 as D (5 bases). Germline-derived CDR1 and CDR2 are SGHNT and YYREEE (reference sequence). CDR3 length: 16 residues. Trimming stripped 2 bases from V and 0 bases from J, with 14 bases between. The CDR3 DNA reads TGTGCCAGCAGCTTCTCACGACAGCTGCTGAACACTGAAGCTTTCTTT. This translates into CASSFSRQLLNTEAFF.

CDR3 amino acids: CAWRGPVYNSPLHF. The CDR3 coding sequence is TGTGCCTGGAGGGGCCCAGTATATAATTCACCCCTCCACTTT. V gene TRBV30 combines with J gene TRBJ1-6; D is unresolved. The germline CDR1 and CDR2 sequences are GTSNPN and SVGIG (reference sequence). This CDR3 comprises 14 residues. V was trimmed by 3 bases and J by 4 bases, leaving 10 bases between them.

J is TRBJ1-2 and V is TRBV6-5; D gene ambiguous. Germline CDR1 and CDR2: MNHEY and SVGAGI. This CDR3 spans 12 amino acids. Trimming shortened V by 6 bases and J by 4 bases, and 9 bases separated the two germline ends. CDR3 sequence reads: CASRTGSYGYTF. The CDR3 nucleotides read TGTGCCAGCAGGACGGGGAGCTATGGCTACACCTTC.

In the case of this clone: Other DNA variants within this sample encode the same CDR3. This chain uses TRBV15 with TRBJ2-7; 8 nucleotides line up with TRBD2. The junction had 4 bases not matched to a gene; V was cut back by 1 base and J by 2 bases. The CDR3 is made up of 15 amino acids. The germline gives CDR1 LNHNV, CDR2 YYDKDF (reference sequence). For the CDR3, the DNA is TGTGCCACCAGCAGAGGGCGCGGGGGGACCTACGAGCAGTACTTC. It is translated as CATSRGRGGTYEQYF.

The chain has TRBV30 and TRBJ1-1, with D possibly matching TRBD1 (5 bases). The ends were cut back, 5 bases at V and 2 bases at J, with 15 bases in the middle. The CDR3 spans 14 residues. Germline CDR1 and CDR2: GTSNPN and SVGIG (reference sequence). Here the CDR3 DNA reads TGTGCCTGGGAATTAACCCAGGGAAACACTGAAGCTTTCTTT. Encoded protein: CAWELTQGNTEAFF. The full variable domain, completed using reference TRBV30 and TRBJ1-1, is SQTIHQWPATLVQPVGSPLSLECTVEGTSNPNLYWYRQAAGRGLQLLFYSVGIGQISSEVPQNLSASRPQDRQFILSSKKLLLSDSGFYLCAWELTQGNTEAFFGQGTRLTVV.

This sequence joins TRBV11-2 and TRBJ2-5, with 7 bases lining up with TRBD2. CDR3 length equals 12 residues. Per the germline V gene, CDR1 is SGHAT and CDR2 is FQNNGV. The J segment lost 4 bases and the V segment lost 5 bases, leaving 1 base of the junction unmatched. Written as DNA, the CDR3 is TGTGCCAGCAGCCGGACTAGAGAGACCCAGTACTTC. This sequence encodes CASSRTRETQYF.

V usage is TRBV6-6 and J usage is TRBJ2-7; TRBD1 matches 9 bases. Per germline, CDR1 MNHNY and CDR2 SVGAGI (reference sequence). V trimming: 1 base; J trimming: 6 bases; junction bases outside the gene matches: 7. The CDR3 runs 15 residues. For the CDR3, the DNA is TGTGCCAGCAGTTACTGGGGCAGGGGACAGGGCGAGCAGTACTTC. Its protein product is CASSYWGRGQGEQYF.

The rearrangement links TRBV7-8 to TRBJ2-2; 9 bases are a match to TRBD1. Germline lookup yields CDR1 SGHVS and CDR2 FQNEAQ. V lost 5 bases and J lost 2; bases outside the gene matches: 3. CDR3 length: 15 residues. This CDR3 reads CASSRGQGNTGELFF. The CDR3 DNA reads as TGTGCCAGCAGCCGGGGACAGGGTAACACCGGGGAGCTGTTTTTT.

This chain joins TRBV7-2 and TRBJ1-1; 7 bases line up with TRBD1. CDR3 length: 17 residues. The V gene's germline CDR1 is SGHTA and CDR2 FQGNSA. With V trimmed by 2 bases and J by 0 bases, 9 bases remained unmatched. The CDR3 sequence: CASSLLPGQLMNTEAFF. The DNA for the CDR3 is TGTGCCAGCAGCTTACTACCGGGACAGTTAATGAACACTGAAGCTTTCTTT.

This sequence joins TRBV4-2 and TRBJ2-1; 10 positions agree with TRBD2. V was clipped by 2 bases and J by 8 bases; unmatched bases: 9. The CDR3 spans 16 residues. Germline CDR1 and CDR2: LGHNA and YNFKEQ. In DNA, the CDR3 is TGTGCCAGCAGCCAAACGGTAGCGGGGGGAAGGGATGAGCAGTTCTTC. As protein: CASSQTVAGGRDEQFF.